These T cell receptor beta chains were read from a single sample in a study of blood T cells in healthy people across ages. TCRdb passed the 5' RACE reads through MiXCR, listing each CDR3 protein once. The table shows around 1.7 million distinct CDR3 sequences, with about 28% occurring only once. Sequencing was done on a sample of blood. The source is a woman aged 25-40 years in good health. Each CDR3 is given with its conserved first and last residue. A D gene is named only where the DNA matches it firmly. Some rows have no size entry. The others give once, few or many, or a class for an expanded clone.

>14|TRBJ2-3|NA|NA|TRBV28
CASRMSGPPDTQYF
TGTGCCAGCAGAATGAGCGGGCCCCCAGATACGCAGTATTTT
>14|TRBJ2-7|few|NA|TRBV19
CASSIRDGAYEQYF
TGTGCCAGTAGTATACGAGACGGAGCCTACGAGCAGTACTTC
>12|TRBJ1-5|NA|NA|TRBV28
CASSSTGMPQHF
TGTGCCAGCAGTTCCACAGGGATGCCCCAGCATTTT
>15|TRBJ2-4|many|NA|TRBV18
CASSPLDGLQNIQYF
TGTGCCAGCTCACCTCTGGACGGACTCCAAAACATTCAGTACTTC
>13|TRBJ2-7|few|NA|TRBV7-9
CASSLGSGLEQYF
TGTGCCAGCAGCTTAGGCTCGGGCCTCGAGCAGTACTTC
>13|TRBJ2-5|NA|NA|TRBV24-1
CARDAPGGETQYF
TGTGCCCGAGACGCTCCCGGGGGAGAGACCCAGTACTTC
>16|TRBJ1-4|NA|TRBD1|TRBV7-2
CASSSPSGGLNEKLFF
TGTGCCAGCAGCTCGCCCTCAGGGGGACTGAATGAAAAACTGTTTTTT
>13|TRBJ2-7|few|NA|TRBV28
CASSLRRNYEQYF
TGTGCCAGCAGTTTGCGTAGGAACTACGAGCAGTACTTC
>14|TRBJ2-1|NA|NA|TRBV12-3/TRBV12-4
CASRPIGRVYEQFF
TGTGCCAGCAGACCCATCGGGCGAGTTTACGAGCAGTTCTTC
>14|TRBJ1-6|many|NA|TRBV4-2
CASSQEGTRSPLHF
TGTGCCAGCAGCCAAGAAGGAACGCGCTCACCCCTCCACTTT
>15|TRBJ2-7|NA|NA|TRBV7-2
CASSLRRGPVNEQYF
TGTGCCAGCAGCCTCAGGCGAGGGCCTGTCAACGAGCAGTACTTC
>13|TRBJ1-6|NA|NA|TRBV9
CASSVEGREPLHF
TGTGCCAGCAGCGTAGAAGGTCGAGAACCCCTCCACTTT
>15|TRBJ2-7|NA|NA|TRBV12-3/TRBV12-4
CASRRTGLPGDEQYF
TGTGCCAGCAGACGAACAGGACTCCCAGGGGATGAGCAGTACTTC
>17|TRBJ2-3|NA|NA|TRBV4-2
CASSLHDLGSSTDTQYF
TGTGCCAGCAGCCTCCACGACTTAGGGTCAAGCACAGATACGCAGTATTTT
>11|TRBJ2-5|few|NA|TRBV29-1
CSVDWGETQYF
TGCAGCGTTGATTGGGGAGAGACCCAGTACTTC
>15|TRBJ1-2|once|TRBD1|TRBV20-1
CSAPISGTGGGGYTF
TGCAGTGCTCCTATTTCCGGGACAGGGGGCGGAGGCTACACCTTC
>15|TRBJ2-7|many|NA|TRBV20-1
CSARVSGGQSYEQYF
TGCAGTGCTAGAGTATCGGGGGGCCAGTCCTACGAGCAGTACTTC
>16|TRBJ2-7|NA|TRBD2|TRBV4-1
CASSQRKGTSVYEQYF
TGCGCCAGCAGCCAGCGTAAAGGGACTAGCGTCTACGAGCAGTACTTC
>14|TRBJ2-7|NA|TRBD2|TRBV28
CASSFKGLAYEQYF
TGTGCCAGCAGTTTCAAGGGACTAGCCTACGAGCAGTACTTC
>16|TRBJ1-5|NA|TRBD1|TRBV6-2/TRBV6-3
CASSPSDRGGGQPQHF
TGTGCCAGCAGTCCCTCGGACAGGGGAGGCGGTCAGCCCCAGCATTTT
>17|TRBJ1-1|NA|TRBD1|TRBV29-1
CSPLYTLDRVPDAEAFF
TGCAGCCCCCTCTACACACTGGACAGGGTGCCGGACGCTGAAGCTTTCTTT
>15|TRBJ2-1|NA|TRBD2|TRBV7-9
CASSLVVAGGDKQFF
TGTGCCAGCAGCTTAGTAGTAGCGGGAGGGGATAAGCAGTTCTTC
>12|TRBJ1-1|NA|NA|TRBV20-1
CSAWKGRTEAFF
TGCAGTGCTTGGAAAGGGCGCACTGAAGCTTTCTTT